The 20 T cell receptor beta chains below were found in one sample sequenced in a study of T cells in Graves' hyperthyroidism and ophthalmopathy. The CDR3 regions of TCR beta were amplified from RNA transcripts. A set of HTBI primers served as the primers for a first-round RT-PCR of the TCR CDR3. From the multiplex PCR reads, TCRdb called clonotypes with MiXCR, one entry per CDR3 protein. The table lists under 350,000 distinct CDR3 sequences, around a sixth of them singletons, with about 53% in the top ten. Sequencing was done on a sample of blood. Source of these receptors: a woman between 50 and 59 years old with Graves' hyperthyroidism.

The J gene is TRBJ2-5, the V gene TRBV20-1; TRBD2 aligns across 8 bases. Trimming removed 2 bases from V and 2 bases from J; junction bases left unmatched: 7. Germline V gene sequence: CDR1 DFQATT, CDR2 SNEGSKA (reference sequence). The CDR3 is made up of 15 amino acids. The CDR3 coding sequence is TGCAGTGCTAGAAACCCGGGACTAGGTCAAGAGACCCAGTACTTC. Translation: CSARNPGLGQETQYF.

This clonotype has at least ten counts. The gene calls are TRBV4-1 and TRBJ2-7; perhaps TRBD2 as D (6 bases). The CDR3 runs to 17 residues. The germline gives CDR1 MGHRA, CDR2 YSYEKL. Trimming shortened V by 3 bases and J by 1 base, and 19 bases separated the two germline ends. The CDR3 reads CASSQSSGAAGSYEQYF. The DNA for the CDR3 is TGCGCCAGCAGCCAGTCCTCCGGGGCGGCGGGATCCTACGAGCAGTACTTC.

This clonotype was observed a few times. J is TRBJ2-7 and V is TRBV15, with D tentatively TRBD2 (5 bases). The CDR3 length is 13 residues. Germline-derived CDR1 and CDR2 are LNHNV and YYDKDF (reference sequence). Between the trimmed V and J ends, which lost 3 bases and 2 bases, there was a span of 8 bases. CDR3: CATSSGKTYEQYF. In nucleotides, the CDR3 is TGTGCCACCAGCAGCGGGAAGACCTACGAGCAGTACTTC.

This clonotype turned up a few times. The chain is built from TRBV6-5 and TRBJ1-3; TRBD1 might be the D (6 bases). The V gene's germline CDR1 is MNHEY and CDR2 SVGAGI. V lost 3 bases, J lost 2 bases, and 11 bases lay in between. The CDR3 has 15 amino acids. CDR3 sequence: CASSYAGGPGNTIYF. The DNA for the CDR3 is TGTGCCAGCAGTTATGCGGGGGGCCCTGGAAACACCATATATTTT.

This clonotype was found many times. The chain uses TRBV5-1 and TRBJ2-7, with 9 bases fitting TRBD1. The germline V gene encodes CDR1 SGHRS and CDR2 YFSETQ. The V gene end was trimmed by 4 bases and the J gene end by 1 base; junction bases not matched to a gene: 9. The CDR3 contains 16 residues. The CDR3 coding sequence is TGCGCCAGCAGCCCGGTCCCGGGACAGGGTTCCTACGAGCAGTACGTC. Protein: CASSPVPGQGSYEQYV.

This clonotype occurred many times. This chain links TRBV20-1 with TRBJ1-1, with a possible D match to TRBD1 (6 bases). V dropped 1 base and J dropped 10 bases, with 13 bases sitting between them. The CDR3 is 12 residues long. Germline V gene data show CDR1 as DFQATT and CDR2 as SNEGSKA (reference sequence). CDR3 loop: CSARAGGASAFF. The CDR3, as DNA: TGCAGTGCTAGAGCGGGGGGGGCTTCAGCTTTCTTT.

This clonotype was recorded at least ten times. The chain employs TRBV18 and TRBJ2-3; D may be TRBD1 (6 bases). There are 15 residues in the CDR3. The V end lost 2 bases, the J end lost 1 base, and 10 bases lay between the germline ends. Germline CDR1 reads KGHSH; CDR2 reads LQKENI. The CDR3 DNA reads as TGTGCCAGCTCACCATCTTCAGGGGGCACAGATACGCAGTATTTT. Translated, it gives CASSPSSGGTDTQYF.

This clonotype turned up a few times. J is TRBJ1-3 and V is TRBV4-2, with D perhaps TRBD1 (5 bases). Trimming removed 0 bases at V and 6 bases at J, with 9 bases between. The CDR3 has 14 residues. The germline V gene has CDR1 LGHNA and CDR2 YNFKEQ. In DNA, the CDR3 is TGTGCCAGCAGCCAAGAAATAGGGACAAACACCATATATTTT. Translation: CASSQEIGTNTIYF.

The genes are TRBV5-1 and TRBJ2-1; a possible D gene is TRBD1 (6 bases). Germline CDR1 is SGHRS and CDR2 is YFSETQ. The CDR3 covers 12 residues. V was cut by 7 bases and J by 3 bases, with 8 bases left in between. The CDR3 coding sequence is TGCGCCAGCCAACAGGGCTACAATGAGCAGTTCTTC. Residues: CASQQGYNEQFF.

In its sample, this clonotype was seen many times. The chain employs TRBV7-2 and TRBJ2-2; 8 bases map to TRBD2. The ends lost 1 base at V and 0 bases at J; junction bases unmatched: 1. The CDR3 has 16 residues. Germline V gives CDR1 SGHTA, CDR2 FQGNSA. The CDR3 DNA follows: TGTGCCAGCAGCTTAGTGGGACTAGCGAACACCGGGGAGCTGTTTTTT. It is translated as CASSLVGLANTGELFF.

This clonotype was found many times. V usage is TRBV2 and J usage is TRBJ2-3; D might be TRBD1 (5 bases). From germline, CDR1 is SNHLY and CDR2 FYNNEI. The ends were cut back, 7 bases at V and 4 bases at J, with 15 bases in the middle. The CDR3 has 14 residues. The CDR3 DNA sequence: TGTGCCAGCAAAACAGGCTACCGACCAGATACGCAGTATTTT. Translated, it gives CASKTGYRPDTQYF.

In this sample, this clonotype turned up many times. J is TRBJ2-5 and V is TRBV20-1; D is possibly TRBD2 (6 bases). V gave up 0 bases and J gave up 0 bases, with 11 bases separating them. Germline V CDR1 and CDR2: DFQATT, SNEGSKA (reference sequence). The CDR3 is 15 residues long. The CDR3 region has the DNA TGCAGTGCTAGAGATCGAGGAGGGGACCAAGAGACCCAGTACTTC. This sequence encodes CSARDRGGDQETQYF.

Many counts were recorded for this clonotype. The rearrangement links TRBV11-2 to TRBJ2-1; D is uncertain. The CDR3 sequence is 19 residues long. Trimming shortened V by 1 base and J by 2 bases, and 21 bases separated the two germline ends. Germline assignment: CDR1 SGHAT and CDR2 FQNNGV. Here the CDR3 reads CASSLVSPTMVGAYNEQFF. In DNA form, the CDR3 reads TGTGCCAGCAGCTTAGTTTCACCTACCATGGTTGGCGCCTACAATGAGCAGTTCTTC.

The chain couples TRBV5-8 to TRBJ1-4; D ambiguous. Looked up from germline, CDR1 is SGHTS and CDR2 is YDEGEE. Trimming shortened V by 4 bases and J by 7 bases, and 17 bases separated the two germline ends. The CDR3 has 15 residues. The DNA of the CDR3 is TGTGCCAGCAGCCCGGGCCACCGGATAGGTGAAAAACTGTTTTTT. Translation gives CASSPGHRIGEKLFF.

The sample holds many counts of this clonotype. The CDR3 protein is CASSPKAGGFSYNEQFF. CDR3 DNA: TGCGCCAGCAGCCCTAAAGCGGGAGGATTCTCCTACAATGAGCAGTTCTTC. This rearrangement joins TRBV5-1 to TRBJ2-1; 9 nucleotides line up with TRBD2. In germline, CDR1 is SGHRS, CDR2 YFSETQ. V gave up 4 bases and J gave up 0 bases; unmatched junction bases: 8. This CDR3 region has 17 residues.

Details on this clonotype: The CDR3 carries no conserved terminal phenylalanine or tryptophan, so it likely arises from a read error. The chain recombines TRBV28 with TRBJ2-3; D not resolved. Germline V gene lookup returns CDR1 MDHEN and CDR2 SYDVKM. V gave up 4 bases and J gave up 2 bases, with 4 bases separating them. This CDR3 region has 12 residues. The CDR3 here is CASSSTTDTQYL. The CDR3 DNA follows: TGTGCCAGCAGTTCCACCACAGATACGCAGTATCTT.

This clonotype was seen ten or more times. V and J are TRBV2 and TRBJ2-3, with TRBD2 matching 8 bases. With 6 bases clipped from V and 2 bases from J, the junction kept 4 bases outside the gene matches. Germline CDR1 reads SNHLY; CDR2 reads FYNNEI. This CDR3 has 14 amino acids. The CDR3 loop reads CASRQLAATDTQYF. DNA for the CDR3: TGTGCCAGCAGACAACTAGCGGCCACAGATACGCAGTATTTT.

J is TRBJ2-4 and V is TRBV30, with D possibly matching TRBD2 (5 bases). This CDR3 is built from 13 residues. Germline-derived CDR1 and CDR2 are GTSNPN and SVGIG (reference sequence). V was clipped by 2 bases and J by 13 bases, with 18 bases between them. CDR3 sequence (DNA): TGTGCCTGGAGTTTATACCTTTGGACTGAACAGTACTTC. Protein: CAWSLYLWTEQYF.

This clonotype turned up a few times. The CDR3 here is CSASAWGHFRVEETQYF. The CDR3 DNA is TGCAGTGCTTCCGCCTGGGGCCATTTCCGTGTTGAAGAGACCCAGTACTTC. The V and J genes are TRBV20-1 and TRBJ2-5; tentative D call: TRBD1 (5 bases). CDR1 and CDR2 from the germline V gene are DFQATT and SNEGSKA (reference sequence). The CDR3 runs 17 residues. Between the trimmed V and J ends, which lost 5 bases and 3 bases, there was a span of 25 bases.

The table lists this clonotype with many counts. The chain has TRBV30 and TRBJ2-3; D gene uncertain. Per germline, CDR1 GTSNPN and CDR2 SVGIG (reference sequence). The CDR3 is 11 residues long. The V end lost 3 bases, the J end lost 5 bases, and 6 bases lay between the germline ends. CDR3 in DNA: TGTGCCTGGAGGTGGCAAGATACGCAGTATTTT. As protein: CAWRWQDTQYF.